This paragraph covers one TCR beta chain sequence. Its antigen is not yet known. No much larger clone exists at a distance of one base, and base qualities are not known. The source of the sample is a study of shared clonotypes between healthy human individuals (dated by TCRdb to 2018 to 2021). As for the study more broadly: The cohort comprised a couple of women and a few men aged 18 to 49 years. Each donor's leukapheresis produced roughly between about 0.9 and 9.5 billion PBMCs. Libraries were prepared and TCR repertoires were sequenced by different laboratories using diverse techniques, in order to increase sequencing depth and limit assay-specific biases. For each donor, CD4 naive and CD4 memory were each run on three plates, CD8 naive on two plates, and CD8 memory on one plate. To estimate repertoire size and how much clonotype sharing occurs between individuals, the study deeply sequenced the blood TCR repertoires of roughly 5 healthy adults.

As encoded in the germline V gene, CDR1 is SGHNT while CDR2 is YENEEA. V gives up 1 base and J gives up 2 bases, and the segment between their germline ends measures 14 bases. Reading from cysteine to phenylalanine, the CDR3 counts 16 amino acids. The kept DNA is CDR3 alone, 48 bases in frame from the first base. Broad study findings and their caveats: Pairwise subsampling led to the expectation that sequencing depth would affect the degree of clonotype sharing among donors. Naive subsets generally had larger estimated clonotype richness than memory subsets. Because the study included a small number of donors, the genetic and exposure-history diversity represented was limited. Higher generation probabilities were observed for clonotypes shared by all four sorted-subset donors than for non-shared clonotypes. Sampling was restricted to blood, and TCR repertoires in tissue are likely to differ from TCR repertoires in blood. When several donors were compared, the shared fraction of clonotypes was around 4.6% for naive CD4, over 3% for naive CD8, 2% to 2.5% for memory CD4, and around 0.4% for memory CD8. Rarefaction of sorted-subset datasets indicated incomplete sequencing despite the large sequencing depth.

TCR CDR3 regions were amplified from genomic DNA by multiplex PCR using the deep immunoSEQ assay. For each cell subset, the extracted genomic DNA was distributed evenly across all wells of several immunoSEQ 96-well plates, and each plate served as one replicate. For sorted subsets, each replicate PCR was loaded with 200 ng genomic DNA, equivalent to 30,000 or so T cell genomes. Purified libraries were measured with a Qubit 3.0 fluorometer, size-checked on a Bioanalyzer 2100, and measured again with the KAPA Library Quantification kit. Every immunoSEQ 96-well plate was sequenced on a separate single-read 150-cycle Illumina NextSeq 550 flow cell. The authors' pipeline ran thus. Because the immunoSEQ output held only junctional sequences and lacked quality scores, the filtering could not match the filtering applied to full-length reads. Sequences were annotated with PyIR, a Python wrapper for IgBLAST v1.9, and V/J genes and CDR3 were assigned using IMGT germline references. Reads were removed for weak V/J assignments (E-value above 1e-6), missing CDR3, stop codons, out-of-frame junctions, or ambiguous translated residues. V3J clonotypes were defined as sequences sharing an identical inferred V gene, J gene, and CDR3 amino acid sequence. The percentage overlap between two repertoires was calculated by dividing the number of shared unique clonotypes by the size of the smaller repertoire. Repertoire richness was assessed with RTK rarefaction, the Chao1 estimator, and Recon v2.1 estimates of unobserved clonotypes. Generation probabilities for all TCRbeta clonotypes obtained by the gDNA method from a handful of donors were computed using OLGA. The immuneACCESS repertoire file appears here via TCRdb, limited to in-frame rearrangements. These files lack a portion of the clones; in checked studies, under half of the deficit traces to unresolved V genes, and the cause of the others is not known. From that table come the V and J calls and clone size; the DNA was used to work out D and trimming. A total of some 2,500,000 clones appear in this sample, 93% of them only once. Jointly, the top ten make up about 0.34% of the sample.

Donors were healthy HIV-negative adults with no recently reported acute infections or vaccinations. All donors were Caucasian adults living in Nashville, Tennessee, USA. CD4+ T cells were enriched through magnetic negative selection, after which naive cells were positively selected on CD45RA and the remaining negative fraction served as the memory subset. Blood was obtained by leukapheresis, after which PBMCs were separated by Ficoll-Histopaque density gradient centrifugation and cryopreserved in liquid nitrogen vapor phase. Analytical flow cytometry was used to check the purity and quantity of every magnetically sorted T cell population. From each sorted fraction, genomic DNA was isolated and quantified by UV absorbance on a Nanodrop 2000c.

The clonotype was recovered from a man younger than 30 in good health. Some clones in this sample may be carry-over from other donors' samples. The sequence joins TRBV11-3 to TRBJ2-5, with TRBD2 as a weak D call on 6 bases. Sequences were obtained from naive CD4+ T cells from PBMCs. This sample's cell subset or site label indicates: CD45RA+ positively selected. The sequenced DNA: TGTGCCAGCAGCTTAGGGTATCGGACTACACAAGAGACCCAGTACTTC. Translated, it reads CASSLGYRTTQETQYF.